The clone carrying this T cell receptor (beta chain) showed up just a few times. Repertoires were generated with immunoSEQ multiplex PCR, while TCRdb's copy carries only in-frame clones and drops some. This repertoire shows about 89,000 clones, 85% to 90% found once; its top ten account for approximately 2.1%. The sample is drawn from a study of control samples from healthy donors and cancer patients. Sequencing was carried out using blood. The receptor was derived from a woman between 40 and 50 years old in good health.

The DNA for the CDR3 is TGTGCCAGCAGCTTGCCGGGCTCAAAGAACACTGAAGCTTTCTTT. It yields the protein CASSLPGSKNTEAFF. The chain carries TRBV5-6 and TRBJ1-1; D remains ambiguous. Germline V gives CDR1 SGHDT, CDR2 YYEEEE. This CDR3 is built from 15 residues. With 1 base removed from V and 1 base from J, the gap between germline ends came to 11 bases.